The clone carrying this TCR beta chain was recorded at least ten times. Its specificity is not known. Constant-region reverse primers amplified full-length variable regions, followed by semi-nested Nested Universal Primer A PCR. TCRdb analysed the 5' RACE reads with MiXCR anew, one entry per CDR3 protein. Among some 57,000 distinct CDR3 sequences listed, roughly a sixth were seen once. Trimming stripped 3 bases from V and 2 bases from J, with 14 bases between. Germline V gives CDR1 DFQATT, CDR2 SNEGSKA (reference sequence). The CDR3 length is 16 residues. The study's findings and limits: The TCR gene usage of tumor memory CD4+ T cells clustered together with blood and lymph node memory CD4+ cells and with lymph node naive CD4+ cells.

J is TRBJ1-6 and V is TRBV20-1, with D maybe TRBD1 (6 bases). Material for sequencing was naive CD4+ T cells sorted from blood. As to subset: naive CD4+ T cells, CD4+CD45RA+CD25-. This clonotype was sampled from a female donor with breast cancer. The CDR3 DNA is TGCAGTGCTAGGGGTGACAGGCAGCCCTATAATTCACCCCTCCACTTT. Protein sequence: CSARGDRQPYNSPLHF.